This TCR beta chain is drawn from a study of blood T cells in healthy people across ages. The authors isolated at least 6.5 million PBMCs per sample. The germline V gene has CDR1 MNHNY and CDR2 SVGAGI (reference sequence). There are 16 residues in the CDR3. Deletions cut 3 bases from V and 2 bases from J, with 14 bases between. Using a J-beta primer mix together with a sample-barcoded 5' primer, a second PCR was run for roughly 6 to 12 cycles. TCRdb redid the calling of the 5' RACE reads with MiXCR, one entry per CDR3 protein. The sample holds around 2 million distinct CDR3 sequences, approximately 39% seen once.

The TCR originated in a human donor in good health. The genes are TRBV6-6 and TRBJ2-1, with D perhaps TRBD1 or TRBD2 (6 bases each). The sample comprised blood. The CDR3 DNA sequence: TGTGCCAGCAGTTATGAAGTGGGGGGCCCCTACAATGAGCAGTTCTTC. As protein: CASSYEVGGPYNEQFF.